This TCR beta chain was profiled in a study of human T cells and chemical hapten exposure. Study processing details: Around 91,000 TCRs per sample was the median, with a range of about 20,000 to 690,600. TCRdb independently ran MiXCR on the RACE reads; one entry per CDR3 protein. Clone size and V and J calls follow TCRdb, not the original study. The sample consists of 95,000 or so distinct CDR3 sequences, 9.5% to 12% of them appearing once. Time point described: patch test 2, 6 weeks after DPC sensitization. Treatment: therapeutic diphenylcyclopropenone sensitization with weekly scalp DPC. In every case, blood was obtained before the patch test was applied. Trimming removed 4 bases from V and 11 bases from J, with 15 bases in between. This CDR3 contains 13 residues. Germline CDR1 is MGHDK and CDR2 is SYGVNS. Broader study findings: Significantly more large CDR3 similarity clusters were formed by expanded TCRs than by controls.

In this sample, this clonotype turned up a few times. Its antigen is as yet unknown. The chain joins TRBV25-1 to TRBJ2-1; TRBD2 is a possible D gene (7 bases). This sequence originates from a woman aged 35 to 49 with alopecia areata. Some clones in this sample may be carry-over from other donors' samples. This sample comprised whole blood, obtained in connection with sensitization to the hapten diphenylcyclopropenone (DPC). CDR3 DNA sequence: TGTGCCAGCAGTGTGGGTTGGGGGGGCAAGCAGTTCTTC. This gives the protein CASSVGWGGKQFF.